Below, 15 T cell receptor beta chains from the same sample are listed, as sequenced in a study of T-cell memory formation after mild COVID-19. TCRdb redid the calling of the 5' RACE reads with MiXCR, one entry per CDR3 protein. The repertoire holds about 190,000 distinct CDR3 sequences, with about 10% as singletons. Material: PBMCs or a T cell subset sorted from them (not recorded which). The source is a man younger than 30 who had mild COVID-19 (a few samples of this study predate the infection). Cell type and time point are not known.

This clonotype was detected a few times. CDR3 loop: CATKDLAGRDTQYF. The CDR3 DNA sequence: TGTGCCACCAAAGACCTAGCCGGACGGGATACGCAGTATTTT. The V gene is TRBV7-2, the J gene TRBJ2-3; a weak D match, TRBD2 (5 bases). Trimming shortened V by 10 bases and J by 6 bases, and 20 bases separated the two germline ends. CDR1 SGHTA and CDR2 FQGNSA come from the germline V gene. The CDR3 length is 14 residues.

The rearrangement uses TRBV10-3 and TRBJ2-2; D is undetermined. Germline V gene sequence: CDR1 ENHRY, CDR2 SYGVKD. The CDR3 is made up of 17 amino acids. Trimming removed 7 bases at V and 2 bases at J, with 20 bases between. CDR3 loop: CAITPIRVGPNTGELFF. CDR3 DNA sequence: TGTGCCATCACCCCGATCCGAGTAGGGCCTAACACCGGGGAGCTGTTTTTT.

V and J are TRBV7-2 and TRBJ2-7; 8 bases align to TRBD1. Per germline, CDR1 SGHTA and CDR2 FQGNSA. V trimming: 5 bases; J trimming: 2 bases; junction bases outside the gene matches: 5. The CDR3 length is 14 residues. Written as DNA, the CDR3 is TGTGCCAGCAGCACCAGACAGGGGACCTACGAGCAGTACTTC. This gives the protein CASSTRQGTYEQYF.

V usage is TRBV6-2 or TRBV6-3 and J usage is TRBJ2-7; no clear D gene. The length of the CDR3 is 11 residues. Trimming left V 5 bases short and J 3 bases short, with 5 bases between. Germline V gives CDR1 MNHEY, CDR2 SVGEGT. The CDR3 DNA follows: TGTGCCAGCAGTCAAAACTACGAGCAGTACTTC. Its translation: CASSQNYEQYF.

The chain employs TRBV11-2 and TRBJ1-4; 8 bases align to TRBD1. Germline CDR1 and CDR2: SGHAT and FQNNGV. The CDR3 has 14 amino acids. Trimming removed 4 bases from V and 11 bases from J; junction bases left unmatched: 9. The CDR3 coding sequence is TGTGCCAGCAGCTCTTACAGGGGGGAGTGGAAACTGTTTTTT. Amino acid sequence: CASSSYRGEWKLFF. Full variable domain (outside the CDR3, taken from reference TRBV11-2 and TRBJ1-4): EAGVAQSPRYKIIEKRQSVAFWCNPISGHATLYWYQQILGQGPKLLIQFQNNGVVDDSQLPKDRFSAERLKGVDSTLKIQPAKLEDSAVYLCASSSYRGEWKLFFGSGTQLSVL.

The gene calls are TRBV28 and TRBJ1-1, with 9 bases that match TRBD1. J lost 6 bases, V lost 4 bases, and 6 bases had no gene match. CDR3 size: 14 residues. CDR1 is MDHEN, CDR2 SYDVKM, per germline. The CDR3 reads CASSSGTGNPEAFF. Written as DNA, the CDR3 is TGTGCCAGCAGTTCTGGGACAGGGAATCCTGAAGCTTTCTTT.

This clonotype appeared a few times. The chain couples TRBV18 to TRBJ1-4; D remains unclear. CDR1 and CDR2 (germline): KGHSH, LQKENI. CDR3 size: 14 residues. The germline V and J ends were trimmed by 6 bases and 5 bases, with 13 bases remaining between them. The CDR3 spells CASSNSASNEKLFF. The CDR3 DNA follows: TGTGCCAGCTCCAACAGTGCTAGCAATGAAAAACTGTTTTTT. The full variable domain, completed using reference TRBV18 and TRBJ1-4, is NAGVMQNPRHLVRRRGQEARLRCSPMKGHSHVYWYRQLPEEGLKFMVYLQKENIIDESGMPKERFSAEFPKEGPSILRIQQVVRGDSAAYFCASSNSASNEKLFFGSGTQLSVL.

The V gene is TRBV4-3, the J gene TRBJ1-1; D not certain. Trimming left V 0 bases short and J 5 bases short, with 19 bases between. Germline loops: CDR1 LGHNA, CDR2 YSLEER. The CDR3 is made up of 17 amino acids. In DNA, the CDR3 is TGCGCCAGCAGCCAAGAAGGGCCGAGTGTTGTTAGGACTGAAGCTTTCTTT. It encodes CASSQEGPSVVRTEAFF.

This clonotype showed up just a few times. The chain couples TRBV18 to TRBJ2-1; TRBD1 matches 8 bases. J lost 7 bases, V lost 0 bases, and 8 bases had no gene match. The CDR3 covers 16 residues. Germline CDR1 KGHSH, CDR2 LQKENI. CDR3 region: CASSPPTGTGANEQFF. The CDR3 nucleotides read TGTGCCAGCTCACCACCCACCGGGACAGGTGCGAATGAGCAGTTCTTC.

The V and J genes are TRBV6-2 or TRBV6-3 and TRBJ1-5; a weak D match, TRBD1 (6 bases). Germline V CDR1 and CDR2: MNHEY, SVGEGT. CDR3 length: 16 amino acids. V lost 5 bases and J 0 bases, leaving 14 bases between the germline ends. CDR3 DNA: TGTGCCAGCAGTCGACCGGGGGGCCGTAGCAATCAGCCCCAGCATTTT. Translation gives CASSRPGGRSNQPQHF.

The V gene is TRBV7-2, the J gene TRBJ2-5, with 9 nucleotides matching TRBD2. CDR1 and CDR2 from the germline V gene are SGHTA and FQGNSA. This CDR3 is 16 amino acids long. V lost 4 bases, J lost 2 bases, and 8 bases stayed unmatched. DNA for the CDR3: TGTGCCAGCAGCTCGGCGGGGCGGGGGGGGCAAGAGACCCAGTACTTC. Translation gives CASSSAGRGGQETQYF.

The table lists this clonotype with a few counts. V is TRBV4-1 and J is TRBJ2-7; tentative D call: TRBD2 (5 bases). The CDR3 is 15 residues long. CDR1 and CDR2 from the germline V gene are MGHRA and YSYEKL. Trimming took off 3 bases at V and 3 bases at J, with 15 bases between the two ends. In nucleotides, the CDR3 is TGCGCCAGCAGCCACGCCATTCGGGGAAACTACGAGCAGTACGTC. Its protein product is CASSHAIRGNYEQYV.

This clonotype was counted only a few times. This chain uses TRBV7-9 with TRBJ2-5; tentatively, D is TRBD2 (7 bases). Deletions cut 1 base from V and 2 bases from J, with 14 bases between. The CDR3 is 16 residues long. CDR1 SEHNR and CDR2 FQNEAQ come from the germline V gene (reference sequence). The CDR3 here is CASSLGTGGQQETQYF. CDR3 coding DNA: TGTGCCAGCAGCTTAGGAACGGGGGGCCAACAAGAGACCCAGTACTTC.

J is TRBJ2-3 and V is TRBV20-1; no definite D call. The CDR3 is 17 residues long. The germline V gene has CDR1 DFQATT and CDR2 SNEGSKA (reference sequence). Between the trimmed V and J ends, which lost 1 base and 1 base, there was a span of 18 bases. The CDR3 protein is CSARVSLSHVGTDTQYF. DNA of the CDR3: TGCAGTGCTAGAGTTTCATTATCCCACGTCGGCACAGATACGCAGTATTTT.

The J gene is TRBJ1-4, the V gene TRBV7-9, with D maybe TRBD1 (5 bases). Deletions cut 4 bases from V and 5 bases from J, with 14 bases between. The CDR3 runs 15 residues. Germline CDR1 and CDR2: SEHNR and FQNEAQ (reference sequence). The CDR3 loop is CASSSLRDGNEKLFF. The CDR3, as DNA: TGTGCCAGCAGCTCTTTACGGGACGGGAATGAAAAACTGTTTTTT.